This entry lists 11 T cell receptor beta chains sequenced from one sample in a study of blood T cell repertoires in COVID-19. Produced via immunoSEQ multiplex PCR; TCRdb's table is partial and in-frame only. The table shows around 300,000 clones, with around 85% occurring only once. Material: peripheral blood. The receptors derive from a woman younger than 45 who had recovered from COVID-19.

As DNA, the CDR3 is TGTGCCAGCAGCCCCAGGACTAGCGGGAGTAGTGGCACCGGGGAGCTGTTTTTT. Translating it yields CASSPRTSGSSGTGELFF. The chain couples TRBV28 to TRBJ2-2; 13 bases are a match to TRBD2. J gave up 4 bases and V 6 bases, and 11 bases lay outside the gene matches. Germline values: CDR1 MDHEN, CDR2 SYDVKM. The CDR3 covers 18 residues. Full variable domain (remainder filled in from reference TRBV28 and TRBJ2-2): DVKVTQSSRYLVKRTGEKVFLECVQDMDHENMFWYRQDPGLGLRLIYFSYDVKMKEKGDIPEGYSVSREKKERFSLILESASTNQTSMYLCASSPRTSGSSGTGELFFGEGSRLTVL.

The V gene is TRBV6-6, the J gene TRBJ2-2; 8 bases match TRBD2. Germline V CDR1 and CDR2: MNHNY, SVGAGI (reference sequence). The V and J ends lost 0 bases and 3 bases, in that order; junction bases with no gene match: 3. The CDR3 is 16 amino acids. This CDR3 is CASSYSTGRDTGELFF. Here the CDR3 DNA reads TGTGCCAGCAGTTACTCTACCGGGAGGGACACCGGGGAGCTGTTTTTT.

The rearrangement uses TRBV5-1 and TRBJ2-1, with D possibly TRBD2 on 6 matching bases. Trimming took off 2 bases at V and 5 bases at J, with 8 bases between the two ends. Germline V gene lookup returns CDR1 SGHRS and CDR2 YFSETQ. CDR3 size: 13 residues. CDR3 amino acids: CASSFRTNNEQFF. In nucleotides, the CDR3 is TGCGCCAGCAGCTTCCGGACTAACAATGAGCAGTTCTTC. The full variable domain, rest sourced from reference TRBV5-1 and TRBJ2-1, is KAGVTQTPRYLIKTRGQQVTLSCSPISGHRSVSWYQQTPGQGLQFLFEYFSETQRNKGNFPGRFSGRQFSNSRSEMNVSTLELGDSALYLCASSFRTNNEQFFGPGTRLTVL.

The chain is built from TRBV30 and TRBJ2-3; perhaps TRBD2 as D (6 bases). Germline V gene data show CDR1 as GTSNPN and CDR2 as SVGIG (reference sequence). V was shortened by 8 bases and J by 6 bases, with 21 bases between the two germline ends. There are 14 residues in the CDR3. DNA of the CDR3: TGTGCCGCCGATGGGAACGGGAGTTTTGATACGCAGTATTTT. This encodes CAADGNGSFDTQYF. The full variable domain, in which reference TRBV30 and TRBJ2-3 provide the parts outside the CDR3, is SQTIHQWPATLVQPVGSPLSLECTVEGTSNPNLYWYRQAAGRGLQLLFYSVGIGQISSEVPQNLSASRPQDRQFILSSKKLLLSDSGFYLCAADGNGSFDTQYFGPGTRLTVL.

The V gene is TRBV5-4, the J gene TRBJ1-4; 8 positions match TRBD1. The CDR3 is 15 amino acids. V trimming: 4 bases; J trimming: 7 bases; junction bases outside the gene matches: 9. CDR1 is SGHNT, CDR2 YYREEE, per germline (reference sequence). The CDR3 nucleotides read TGTGCCAGCAGCCAATGGACAGGGAGGGGTGAAAAACTGTTTTTT. Encoded protein: CASSQWTGRGEKLFF.

This chain connects TRBV11-2 to TRBJ1-1, with D perhaps matching TRBD1 (6 bases). The CDR3 has 17 amino acids. V shed 5 bases and J shed 0 bases, with 19 bases lying between them. The germline CDR1 and CDR2 sequences are SGHAT and FQNNGV. The CDR3 coding sequence is TGTGCCAGCAGCCCTTTTTCGACAGGAGCAATGAACACTGAAGCTTTCTTT. It specifies CASSPFSTGAMNTEAFF.

V gene TRBV5-4 combines with J gene TRBJ2-2; 9 nucleotides align to TRBD2. The trim removed 2 bases at V and 4 bases at J, leaving 6 bases unmatched. The CDR3 contains 16 residues. Germline V gene lookup returns CDR1 SGHNT and CDR2 YYREEE (reference sequence). The CDR3 DNA reads TGTGCCAGCAGCTTACCGCGGGGGGGCGGCACCGGGGAGCTGTTTTTT. It is translated as CASSLPRGGGTGELFF.

This rearrangement joins TRBV30 to TRBJ2-3; 13 bases map to TRBD2. The CDR3 runs to 16 residues. Germline CDR1 reads GTSNPN; CDR2 reads SVGIG (reference sequence). J lost 1 base, V lost 3 bases, and 4 bases had no gene match. As DNA, the CDR3 is TGTGCCTGGAGGATCGGACTAGCGGGGGGCACAGATACGCAGTATTTT. Translating gives CAWRIGLAGGTDTQYF.

This clone was counted a single time. V and J are TRBV11-3 and TRBJ2-2, with 8 bases lining up with TRBD1. This CDR3 spans 15 amino acids. With 5 bases clipped from V and 1 base from J, the junction kept 3 bases outside the gene matches. Germline lookup yields CDR1 SGHNT and CDR2 YENEEA. CDR3 sequence (DNA): TGTGCCAGCAGCATGGGGACAGGGAACACCGGGGAGCTGTTTTTT. It specifies CASSMGTGNTGELFF.

The chain uses TRBV29-1 and TRBJ1-1, with D possibly TRBD1 on 5 matching bases. The CDR3 loop spans 13 amino acids. CDR1 is SQVTM and CDR2 is ANQGSEA in the germline V gene. Trimming cost V 4 bases and J 2 bases, with 11 bases left between them. CDR3 amino acids: CSVAVGGNTEAFF. The CDR3 nucleotides read TGCAGCGTTGCGGTCGGGGGTAACACTGAAGCTTTCTTT.

Only a few counts were recorded for this clone. The gene calls are TRBV4-2 and TRBJ2-3, with D possibly matching TRBD2 (5 bases). The length of the CDR3 is 15 residues. V lost 0 bases and J lost 5, with 12 bases in between. Germline-derived CDR1 and CDR2 are LGHNA and YNFKEQ. Here the CDR3 reads CASSQDRGGGDTQYF. CDR3 coding DNA: TGTGCCAGCAGCCAAGATAGAGGAGGAGGAGATACGCAGTATTTT.